The clone carrying this T cell receptor (beta chain) has just a few counts. Indicated time point: persistent/refractory GD, antithyroid drugs over 5 years with positive TRAb. Scientists built the TCR library using RNA that was extracted from PBMCs. The data are from a study of regulatory T cells in long-lasting Graves disease. This CDR3 comprises 12 residues. Deletions cut 6 bases from V and 0 bases from J, with 9 bases between. CDR1 and CDR2 (germline): SQVTM, ANQGSEA. Combining iRepertoire HTBI primers with Arm-PCR of CDR3 regions, the authors built TCR beta libraries. Each CDR3 protein gets one entry after TCRdb re-called the multiplex PCR reads with MiXCR. The data contain 300,000 or so distinct CDR3 sequences, about 20% of them seen just once; the ten biggest clones take up around 30%.

This sequence originates from a female donor with Graves disease. J is TRBJ2-7 and V is TRBV29-1, with D uncertain. Material: peripheral blood mononuclear cells (PBMCs), obtained when the disease was refractory, from a patient treated with antithyroid drugs. In DNA, the CDR3 is TGCAGCGTGCTGTTCAGCTCCTACGAGCAGTACTTC. This encodes CSVLFSSYEQYF.